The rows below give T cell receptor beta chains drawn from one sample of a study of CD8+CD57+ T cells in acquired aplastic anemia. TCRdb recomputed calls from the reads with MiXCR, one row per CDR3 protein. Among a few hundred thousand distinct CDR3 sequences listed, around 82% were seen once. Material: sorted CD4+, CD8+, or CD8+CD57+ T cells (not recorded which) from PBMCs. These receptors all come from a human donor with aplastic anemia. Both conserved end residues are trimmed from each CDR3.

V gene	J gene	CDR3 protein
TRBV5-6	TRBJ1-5	ASSLEGAGNQPQH
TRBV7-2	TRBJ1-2	ASSLTAGATDTHT
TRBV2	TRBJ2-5	ASSQRMTSGSDVGPC
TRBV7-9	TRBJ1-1	ASSVAGSYGADV
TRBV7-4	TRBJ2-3	ASSAGSDTSY
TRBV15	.	ATSWGSEQVDQY
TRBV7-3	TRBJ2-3	ASGDAGIVTGY
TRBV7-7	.	AGLGMAETQY
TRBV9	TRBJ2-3	ASGAAGNIQYLQY
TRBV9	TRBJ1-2	ASGLTGGVEYCYT
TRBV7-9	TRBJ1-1	ASSLERRANAEDF
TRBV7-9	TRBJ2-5	ASSLAFYEQYFD
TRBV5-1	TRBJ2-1	ASSMAGGTYNEQF
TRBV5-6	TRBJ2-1	ASSLAIRGMKNEPF
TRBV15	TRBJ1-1	ATSRGGGRRQEAF
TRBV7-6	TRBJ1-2	ASSFMGGGGELFYT
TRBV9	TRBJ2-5	ASSGGVFSNEQY
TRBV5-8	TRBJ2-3	ASSLTSRAKQY
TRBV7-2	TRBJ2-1	ASSLVGTSSYEQQF
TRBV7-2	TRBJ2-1	ASSLRTSGLRGPF
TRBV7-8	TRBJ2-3	ASSFARDGDALY
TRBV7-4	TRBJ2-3	ASSSGRRGGAVL
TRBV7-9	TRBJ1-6	ASSLGGKEKGDLH
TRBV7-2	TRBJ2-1	ASSLGGGAGYDYQF
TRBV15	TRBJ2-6	ASSLAGSHGANYLT
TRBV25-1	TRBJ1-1	ASSEGSRNTEAF
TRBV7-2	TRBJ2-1	ASSLASGSGNNEQF
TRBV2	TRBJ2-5	ASRPGHGQETQY
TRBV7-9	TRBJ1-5	ASSEAYSNQPNH
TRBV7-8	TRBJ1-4	ASSQGAFREKLF
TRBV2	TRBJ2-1	ASSFQRRGGHDEQF
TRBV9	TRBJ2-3	ASSLAGDIHTQY
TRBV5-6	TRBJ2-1	ASSLGRRAYNEQF
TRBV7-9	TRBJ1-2	ASSLGDRNTEA
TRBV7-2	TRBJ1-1	ASSLERARDTQAF
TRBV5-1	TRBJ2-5	ASSTQTGALQETQY
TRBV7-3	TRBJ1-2	ASSLGGGGADEQYT
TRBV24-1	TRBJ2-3	ATSGLAGTDTQY
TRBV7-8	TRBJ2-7	ASSPPVTEEEY
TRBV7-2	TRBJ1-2	ASSLEASTDTRYT
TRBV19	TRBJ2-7	ASSIDRTVEQY
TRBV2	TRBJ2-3	ASGDGGIDTAY
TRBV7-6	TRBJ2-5	ASSTDSALATHH
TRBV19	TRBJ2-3	ASSPIGLTQY
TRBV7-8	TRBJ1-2	ASSLQRDGTVHGYT
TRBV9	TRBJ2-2	ASSEGGTDNTGELF
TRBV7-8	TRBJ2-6	ASSSAPEWASGSVLT
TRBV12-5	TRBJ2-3	ASGLRGGRYTDTQY
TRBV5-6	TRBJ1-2	ASSEGRSHGYT
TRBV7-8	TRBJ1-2	ASSFHPDGGTYGYT
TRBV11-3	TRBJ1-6	ASSTGRADSPLH
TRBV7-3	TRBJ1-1	AISFATRAF
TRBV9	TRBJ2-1	ASRRGQGGYNEQF
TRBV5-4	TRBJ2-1	ASSYAGIHEQF
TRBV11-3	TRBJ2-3	ASSLGTSGGSDTQY
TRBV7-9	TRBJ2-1	ASSPSTTPYNEQQF
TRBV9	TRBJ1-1	ASSLSMNAEAF
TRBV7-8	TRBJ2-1	ASSLGGGVDTQF
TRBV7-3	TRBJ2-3	ASRVLGTDAQY
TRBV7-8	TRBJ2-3	ASGVGPTGTAL